The clone carrying this TCR beta chain has a single count. This entry is derived from a study of blood T cell repertoires in COVID-19. Study-level background: The United States, Italy and Spain provided the acute and convalescent COVID-19 samples. Sources were T cells, B-cell-depleted T cells, or PBMCs; the material itself was cDNA or gDNA.

Original analysis: Reference gene primers were amplified, and this amplification served to estimate nucleated cell counts. TCRdb keeps only in-frame clones here, not all; method: immunoSEQ multiplex PCR. From that table come the V and J calls and clone size; the DNA was used to work out D and trimming. The table includes about 220,000 clones, around three quarters detected once. CDR3 length equals 13 residues. The V and J ends lost 3 bases and 5 bases respectively, with 9 bases between them. The germline V gene encodes CDR1 SGHTA and CDR2 FQGNSA. The receptor's source is a woman in her 70s with acute or convalescent COVID-19. This chain links TRBV7-2 with TRBJ2-3; D remains ambiguous. Sequencing input: peripheral blood. The CDR3 spells CASSFTTGDTQYF. CDR3 bases: TGTGCCAGCAGCTTCACGACTGGAGATACGCAGTATTTT.